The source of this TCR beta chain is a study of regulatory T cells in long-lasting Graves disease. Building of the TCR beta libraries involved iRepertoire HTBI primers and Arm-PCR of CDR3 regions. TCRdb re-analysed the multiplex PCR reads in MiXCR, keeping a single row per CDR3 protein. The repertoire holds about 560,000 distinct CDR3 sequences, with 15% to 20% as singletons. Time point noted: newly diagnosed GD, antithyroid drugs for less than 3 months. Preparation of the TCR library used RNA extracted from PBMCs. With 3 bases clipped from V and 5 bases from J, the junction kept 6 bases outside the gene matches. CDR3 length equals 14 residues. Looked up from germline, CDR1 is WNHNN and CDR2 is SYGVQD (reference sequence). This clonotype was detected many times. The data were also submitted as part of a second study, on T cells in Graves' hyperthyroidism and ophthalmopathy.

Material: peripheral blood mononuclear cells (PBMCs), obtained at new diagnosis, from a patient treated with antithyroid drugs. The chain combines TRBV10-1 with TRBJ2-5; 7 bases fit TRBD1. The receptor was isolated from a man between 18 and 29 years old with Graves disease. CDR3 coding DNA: TGCGCCAGCAGTGAAGAGGGGGCACAGGAGACCCAGTACTTC. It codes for CASSEEGAQETQYF.